This T cell receptor beta chain was profiled in a study of response to subunit inactivated influenza vaccine. TCRdb called the RT-PCR reads again in MiXCR, with one record for every CDR3 protein. The table records 400,000 to 650,000 distinct CDR3 sequences, 6% to 9% of them present only once. To note about this clonotype: The antigen remains undetermined. This may stem from a read error, because a much larger clone lies one nucleotide away.

Trimming stripped 0 bases from V and 5 bases from J, with 8 bases between. This CDR3 is built from 14 residues. Germline-derived CDR1 and CDR2 are LGHNA and YNFKEQ. The study, taken as a whole, reports: New T cells are recruited in small numbers by each seasonal influenza vaccination, according to the authors' suggestion.

The receptor comes from a man aged 50 to 69 who received an inactivated influenza vaccine. This material consisted of PBMCs from blood, taken less than 30 months after vaccination. The V call is TRBV4-2, the J call TRBJ1-5, with no clear D. The CDR3 sequence: CASSQDGSDQPQHF. The CDR3, as DNA: TGTGCCAGCAGCCAAGATGGAAGCGATCAGCCCCAGCATTTT.